The clone carrying this TCR beta chain appeared many times. Its specificity is not known. The entry originates in a study of T cells in Graves' hyperthyroidism and ophthalmopathy. Findings and caveats of the study: Most clonotypes expanded in the thyroid (above 0.001) were also present in blood.

Inclusion characteristics of ophthalmopathy patients comprised a Clinical Activity Score of at least 3, a NOSPECS grade of at least 4, and duration under 3 months. The PBMCs were taken from 10 ml of fresh peripheral blood. Amplification yielded TCR beta CDR3 regions, with RNA transcripts as the source. The HTBI primer set served for first-round RT-PCR of the TCR CDR3. One entry per CDR3 protein results from TCRdb running MiXCR on the multiplex PCR reads. This table has under 250,000 distinct CDR3 sequences, approximately 23% appearing once. The CDR3 consists of 18 residues. The J segment lost 5 bases and the V segment lost 5 bases, leaving 20 bases of the junction unmatched. The germline V gene has CDR1 SGHAT and CDR2 FQDESV (reference sequence).

The chain is built from TRBV11-1 and TRBJ2-7, with 8 bases aligning to TRBD2. The clonotype comes from a woman aged 40 to 55 with Graves' ophthalmopathy. Sequencing input: blood. CDR3: CASSPLRGGRIGNHEQYF. CDR3 DNA: TGTGCCAGCAGCCCCTTGAGGGGCGGGAGGATAGGTAACCACGAGCAGTACTTC.